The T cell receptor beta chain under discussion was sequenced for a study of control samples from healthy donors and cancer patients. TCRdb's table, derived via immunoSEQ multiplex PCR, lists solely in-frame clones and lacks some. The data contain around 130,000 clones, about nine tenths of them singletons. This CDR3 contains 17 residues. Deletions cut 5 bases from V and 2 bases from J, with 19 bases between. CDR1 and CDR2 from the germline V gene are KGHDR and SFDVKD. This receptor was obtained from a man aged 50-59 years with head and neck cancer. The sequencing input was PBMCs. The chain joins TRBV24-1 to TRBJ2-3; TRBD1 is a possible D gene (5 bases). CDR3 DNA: TGTGCCACCAGTGGTCTCGGACCAGGACACTCCACAGATACGCAGTATTTT. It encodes CATSGLGPGHSTDTQYF.